This passage covers 10 T cell receptor beta chains from one sample sequenced in a study of Ad26.COV2.S vaccination and SARS-CoV-2 variants. Treatment of the sample: 19 received Ad26.COV2.S at low or high dose, single or two shots; a few received placebo; per-sample allocation not given. The samples were gathered on day 63 after the first injection of vaccine or placebo. Generated by immunoSEQ multiplex PCR, the TCRdb table keeps only in-frame clones and is missing some. The data contain fewer than 500,000 clones, 75% to 90% of them singletons. The specimen comprised peripheral blood, sampled in a trial of Ad26.COV2.S vaccine versus placebo. The receptor set was obtained from a person between 18 and 65 years old who received the Ad26.COV2.S COVID-19 vaccine or a placebo.

The V and J genes are TRBV2 and TRBJ1-1; D might be TRBD1 (5 bases). In germline, CDR1 is SNHLY, CDR2 FYNNEI. The CDR3 contains 14 residues. V lost 4 bases to trimming and J lost 4 bases, with 13 bases between them. Here the CDR3 reads CASSVGGLRTEAFF. The CDR3 DNA is TGTGCCAGCAGTGTTGGGGGATTGCGCACTGAAGCTTTCTTT.

This clone was counted a few times. V gene TRBV27 combines with J gene TRBJ2-1; D possibly corresponds to TRBD1 (6 bases). The ends were cut back, 6 bases at V and 0 bases at J, with 15 bases in the middle. CDR3 size: 16 residues. CDR1 and CDR2 from the germline V gene are MNHEY and SMNVEV (reference sequence). CDR3 nucleotide sequence: TGTGCCAGCAGCCCGCAGGGGAGACTCTCCTACAATGAGCAGTTCTTC. It specifies CASSPQGRLSYNEQFF.

The genes are TRBV29-1 and TRBJ1-1; no firm D call. The CDR3 spans 13 residues. Germline CDR1 is SQVTM and CDR2 is ANQGSEA. The ends were cut back, 0 bases at V and 6 bases at J, with 11 bases in the middle. Written as DNA, the CDR3 is TGCAGCGTTGAAGAGGTAGAAGGCTCTGAAGCTTTCTTT. The encoded protein is CSVEEVEGSEAFF.

The genes are TRBV5-4 and TRBJ1-1; the D gene is possibly TRBD1 (5 bases). CDR3 length: 15 residues. Trimming cost V 3 bases and J 1 base, with 13 bases left between them. Germline loops: CDR1 SGHNT, CDR2 YYREEE (reference sequence). The CDR3 nucleotides read TGTGCCAGCAGCTCCGCCCCTGGGGCGAACACTGAAGCTTTCTTT. Translated: CASSSAPGANTEAFF.

The V call is TRBV29-1, the J call TRBJ1-1, with a tentative D call TRBD1 (5 bases). Germline V CDR1 and CDR2: SQVTM, ANQGSEA. Deletions cut 0 bases from V and 11 bases from J, with 16 bases between. The CDR3 has 13 amino acids. The CDR3 sequence: CSVEDWEGRGAFF. The DNA for the CDR3 is TGCAGCGTTGAAGATTGGGAGGGGAGAGGGGCTTTCTTT.

The chain links TRBV7-8 to TRBJ1-2; 7 bases align to TRBD1. V trimming: 5 bases; J trimming: 2 bases; junction bases outside the gene matches: 8. The CDR3 is 15 amino acids. The germline gives CDR1 SGHVS, CDR2 FQNEAQ. The CDR3 coding sequence is TGTGCCAGCAGCCCTCAGGGGGGGAGGAACTATGGCTACACCTTC. Protein product: CASSPQGGRNYGYTF.

This clone occurred a few times. The genes are TRBV28 and TRBJ2-7; TRBD1 matches 8 bases. The germline V gene encodes CDR1 MDHEN and CDR2 SYDVKM. The V gene end was trimmed by 2 bases and the J gene end by 4 bases; junction bases not matched to a gene: 7. The CDR3 loop spans 15 amino acids. CDR3 residues: CASSLLPGQDYEQYF. DNA of the CDR3: TGTGCCAGCAGTTTACTCCCGGGACAGGATTACGAGCAGTACTTC.

This chain joins TRBV12-1 and TRBJ2-7; the table's D call, TRBD2, has no DNA check behind it. TRBV12-1 is annotated as a pseudogene. This CDR3 spans 16 amino acids. The CDR3 DNA follows: TGTGCCAGCAGCTTTCTTTGTTGCCTAGCGGACTACGAGCAGTACGTC. Residues: CASSFLCCLADYEQYV.

This chain connects TRBV27 to TRBJ2-2; 11 bases match TRBD2. CDR1 is MNHEY and CDR2 is SMNVEV in the germline V gene (reference sequence). The CDR3 loop spans 15 amino acids. Trimming removed 5 bases from V and 5 bases from J; junction bases left unmatched: 4. CDR3 in amino acids: CASSELAGDTGELFF. The CDR3 DNA follows: TGTGCCAGCAGTGAACTAGCGGGAGATACCGGGGAGCTGTTTTTT.

To note about this clone: Distinct nucleotide sequences in the sample also encode this CDR3. V gene TRBV7-6 combines with J gene TRBJ2-5; weak D call: TRBD2 (5 bases). Germline V gene data show CDR1 as SGHVS and CDR2 as FNYEAQ. The CDR3 consists of 14 residues. The V end was cut by 5 bases, the J end by 1 base, with 11 bases between. As DNA, the CDR3 is TGTGCCAGCAGCCGCAGCGGCCCCCAAGAGACCCAGTACTTC. As protein: CASSRSGPQETQYF.